This T cell receptor (beta chain) is drawn from a study of T cell responses to AZD1222 COVID-19 vaccine. Overall study: Investigators merged groups given second doses at roughly 4 or roughly 12 weeks. Study observations and caveats: No day 14 peak samples; only post-peak repertoires were characterized. At study baseline, merely more than 5 AZD1222 recipients were seropositive.

This clone has only one observation. The antigen remains undetermined. Assay: immunoSEQ multiplex PCR; the TCRdb copy retains only in-frame clones and omits some. This table has 100,000 or so clones, around nine tenths appearing once. The V gene lost 1 base and the J gene lost 3 bases, with 11 bases spanning the gap. This CDR3 has 14 amino acids. Germline V gene sequence: CDR1 SGHRS, CDR2 YFSETQ. The chain has TRBV5-1 and TRBJ2-7; no clear D gene. The sample in question was peripheral blood, obtained on day 0 of AZD1222 vaccination. This TCR derives from an adult in good health. CDR3: CASSLSASIYEQYF. Written as DNA, the CDR3 is TGCGCCAGCAGCTTGTCGGCGTCGATCTACGAGCAGTACTTC.